A single TCR beta chain is shown here with its context. The source of the sample is a study of beta chain features in type 1 diabetes. CDR1 is SNHLY and CDR2 is FYNNEI in the germline V gene. The CDR3 has 12 residues. Trimming stripped 5 bases from V and 8 bases from J, with 10 bases between. CD4+ naive, central memory, regulatory and stem cell-like memory subsets were isolated by sorting on CD45RO/CCR7/CD25/CD127/CD95/CD27. Expressed TCRB transcripts were sequenced, since all the RNA that had been isolated was reverse transcribed. The protocol was immunoSEQ multiplex PCR, while the TCRdb copy is restricted to in-frame clones and leaves out a portion. Among about 410,000 clones listed, approximately 14% were seen once.

The genes are TRBV2 and TRBJ2-1; D is unresolved. The sequence was collected from a man younger than 45 in good health. Specimen: naive CD4+ T cells from blood. The CDR3 bases are TGTGCCAGCAGTCGGCAGGTATATGAGCAGTTCTTC. It codes for CASSRQVYEQFF.